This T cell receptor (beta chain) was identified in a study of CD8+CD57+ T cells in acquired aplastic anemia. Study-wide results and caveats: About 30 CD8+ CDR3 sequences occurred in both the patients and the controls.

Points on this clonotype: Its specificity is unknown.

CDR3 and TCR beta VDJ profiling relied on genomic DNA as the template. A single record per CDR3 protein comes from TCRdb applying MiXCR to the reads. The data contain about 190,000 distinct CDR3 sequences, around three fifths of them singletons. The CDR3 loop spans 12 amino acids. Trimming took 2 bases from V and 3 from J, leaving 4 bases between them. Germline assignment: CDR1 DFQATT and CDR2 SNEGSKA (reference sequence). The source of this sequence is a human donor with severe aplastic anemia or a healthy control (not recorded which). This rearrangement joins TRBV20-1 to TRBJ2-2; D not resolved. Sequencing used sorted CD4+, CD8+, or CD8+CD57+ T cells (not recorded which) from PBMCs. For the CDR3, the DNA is TGCAGTGCTAGAAGCTACACCGGGGAGCTGTTTTTT. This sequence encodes CSARSYTGELFF.